This TCR beta chain was obtained from a study of T cell responses to AZD1222 COVID-19 vaccine (dated by TCRdb to about 2021). Notes on the research overall: TCR sequencing was performed for roughly 240 trial participants, of whom around 200 were given two doses of AZD1222 and approximately 25 were given two doses of MenACWY control vaccine. Trial participants were enrolled into age subgroups of 18-55, 56-69 and 70-plus years, which contained around 150, 29 and 61 TCR-sequenced participants, respectively.

From the cysteine through the phenylalanine, the CDR3 covers 15 amino acids. Only CDR3 DNA remains: 45 bases, in frame from the first base. Clipping removes 4 bases from V and 4 bases from J, with 6 as the unmatched junction base count. CDR1 and CDR2, looked up from the germline V gene (reference sequence), are LNHDA and SQIVND. General conclusions and limits of the study: Most participants were white British and females outnumbered males, and the authors suggested that clonal diversity may have been underestimated. The 56-69-year group was small, and its depth increase did not reach significance, likely because of low power. After two AZD1222 doses, both the breadth and the depth of spike-specific TCRs were significantly higher than at day 0 and than in MenACWY recipients. No day 14 peak-response samples were available, so repertoires were characterized only after the peak T cell response. Conclusions about previously exposed vaccinees are limited, since just 6 or 7 AZD1222 recipients were seropositive for SARS-CoV-2 at baseline. Nearly half of unique spike-specific TCRs reportedly recognized epitopes outside regions mutated in the B.1.351 and B.1.1.7 variants. CD4 TCRs associated with the vaccine covered the entire spike protein, and the dominant responses were in regions 160-218 and 743-854.

On this clone itself: Which antigen it targets is not known. Per-base quality was not reported, and no clone a single base away is much larger than it.

Read against the paper, the sample's time point label means: about 28 days (+/-7) after the second vaccine dose. AZD1222 recipients whose second dose came at about 4 weeks and those whose second dose came at about 12 weeks were combined into one group, since spike-specific TCR depth and breadth did not differ between the two schedules. Vaccinee samples came from UK trials COV001 and COV002, including a single-blind randomized controlled phase 2/3 trial of AZD1222 (ChAdOx1 nCoV-19) in healthy adults. For TCRbeta chain sequencing, PBMC samples were collected from trial participants at day 0 and at day 28 after the second dose. The CDR3 regions of human TCRbeta chains were analyzed by immunosequencing. Per the authors' processing: Repertoire TCRs were checked for matches against a reference library of SARS-CoV-2-specific TCRs that had been generated using the MIRA antigen-specificity platform. Breadth was defined as the fraction of unique TCRs that were SARS-CoV-2-associated. Depth was defined as the fraction of total T cells that were SARS-CoV-2-associated. Using the MIRA data, each spike-specific TCR was assigned both to the spike region to which the TCR was reactive and to a CD4 or CD8 class. Log10-transformed breadth and depth values were compared by one-way ANOVA with Sidak's multiple comparisons tests. TCRdb took this table from immuneACCESS and kept in-frame rearrangements with V and J called. Such tables lack part of the clones; where checked against another copy, unresolved V genes explain under half of the gap, and the rest is unexplained. For V, J and clone size, that table is used; D and trimming come from the DNA. This sample has 60,000 to 80,000 clones in its table, and around three quarters of those were observed once. Of the sample, approximately 47% is held by the ten largest clones.

This sample comprised peripheral blood, obtained 28 days after the second AZD1222 dose. The clonotype comes from an adult who received the AZD1222 COVID-19 vaccine. The V gene is TRBV19 and the J gene is TRBJ2-5, and 10 bases in between align with TRBD1. In nucleotides, the sequence is TGTGCCAGTAGTACCCGGGACAGGGGTCCAGAGACCCAGTACTTC. Its coded protein is CASSTRDRGPETQYF. The CDR3, completed at both ends by the reference TRBV19 and TRBJ2-5 genes, gives the full variable domain DGGITQSPKYLFRKEGQNVTLSCEQNLNHDAMYWYRQDPGQGLRLIYYSQIVNDFQKGDIAEGYSVSREKKESFPLTVTSAQKNPTAFYLCASSTRDRGPETQYFGPGTRLLVL.